This T cell receptor (beta chain) was profiled in a study of T cells in Graves' hyperthyroidism and ophthalmopathy. Amplification targeted TCR beta CDR3 regions from RNA transcripts. TCR CDR3 underwent first-round RT-PCR with the HTBI primer set. MiXCR, applied by TCRdb to the multiplex PCR reads, yields one record per CDR3 protein. The table records 610,000 or so distinct CDR3 sequences, around 42% of them present only once. Overall study findings and caveats: Median prediction lead before ophthalmopathy onset was 5 to 7 months with the model.

V was cut by 0 bases and J by 4 bases, with 18 bases left in between. This CDR3 has 16 residues. Germline-derived CDR1 and CDR2 are DFQATT and SNEGSKA (reference sequence). This clonotype was recorded many times. Its cognate antigen is unknown. The sample comprised peripheral blood or thyroid tissue (not recorded which). The gene calls are TRBV20-1 and TRBJ1-1; possible D gene TRBD1, 5 bases. This TCR was sampled from a woman aged 18-29 years with Graves' hyperthyroidism. The CDR3 DNA reads TGCAGTGCTAGAGATGGGTTTGGGGGGGTGGGCACTGAAGCTTTCTTT. Protein: CSARDGFGGVGTEAFF.